This TCR beta chain was recorded in a study of cytotoxic CD8 clonotypes in ibrutinib-treated CLL. Across the whole study: Among the patients, roughly ten presented as relapsed/refractory and 15 as treatment-naive; 17 showed unmutated IGHV. Samples showed on average roughly 260,000 productive templates and more than 75,000 productive rearrangements. Findings and caveats of the study: Stable or contracted on treatment, public clonotypes were also uncommon.

Comments on this clone: Antigen: not known.

The data were produced by immunoSEQ multiplex PCR, yet TCRdb's version contains in-frame clones alone and is incomplete. The sample shows around 60,000 clones, 45% to 60% of them seen only once. As input for TCR beta libraries, roughly 2 micrograms of genomic DNA came from cryopreserved PBMCs. Per the germline V gene, CDR1 is SNHLY and CDR2 is FYNNEI. V shed 7 bases and J shed 8 bases, with 17 bases lying between them. The CDR3 extends over 13 amino acids. This specimen was PBMCs, taken after 12 months of ibrutinib treatment. The genes are TRBV2 and TRBJ1-2; no reliable D call. This TCR was sampled from a human donor with chronic lymphocytic leukemia. The CDR3 DNA is TGTGCCAGCAACCCCGGACCTCCAGGAGGCTACACCTTC. Amino acid sequence: CASNPGPPGGYTF.